Listed below are T cell receptor beta chains from one sample, sequenced in a study of monozygotic twins with inflammatory bowel disease. From the 5' RACE reads, TCRdb lists one entry per CDR3 protein and no DNA. The record lists 330,000 or so distinct CDR3 sequences, of which the ten most abundant hold 2% to 2.5%. Material for sequencing was blood. These receptors were collected from a human donor with ulcerative colitis or Crohn's disease, or a healthy co-twin of an affected twin (not recorded which). Both conserved end residues are part of each CDR3.

j_gene	v_gene	CDR3aa
TRBJ2-7	TRBV5-1	CASSYSTGLAGGLEQYF
TRBJ2-1	TRBV10-3	CAISESTSLHYNEQFF
TRBJ2-1	TRBV11-2	CASSLDWLAGGNEQFF
TRBJ2-3	TRBV27	CASSFSRTGGGTDTQYF
TRBJ1-2	TRBV29-1	CSVEDLTKGLGYGYTF
TRBJ2-7	TRBV27	CASMAGVGDEQYF
TRBJ2-7	TRBV12-3/TRBV12-4	CASSFLTYEQYF
TRBJ1-6	TRBV4-1	CASRPLGNGSPLHF
TRBJ1-4	TRBV7-9	CASRDSLREKLFF
TRBJ1-1	TRBV7-2	CASSWGQGTEAFF
TRBJ2-4	TRBV5-1	CASSLNPGHSLAKNIQYF
TRBJ2-2	TRBV5-1	CASSRMDNPGTGELFF
TRBJ1-6	TRBV6-6	CASTRDRANSPLHF
TRBJ2-3	TRBV5-1	CASAILIGEIRTDTQYF
TRBJ2-7	TRBV5-1	CASSLAGTGAYEQYF
TRBJ2-1	TRBV28	CASSFSRWGSGNEQFF
TRBJ1-5	TRBV20-1	CSGVGSSDQPQHF
TRBJ2-1	TRBV5-1	CASSREGGENEQFF
TRBJ1-2	TRBV12-3/TRBV12-4	CASSSTGGVSGGYTF
TRBJ2-5	TRBV7-8	CASSLALAGLNQETQYF
TRBJ1-2	TRBV7-8	CASSLARQGPYGYTF
TRBJ2-7	TRBV11-1	CASGLGQGGAEQYF
TRBJ1-1	TRBV19	CASEDRPLNTEAFF
TRBJ2-7	TRBV3-1	CASSQGPKLGGVEQYF
TRBJ1-5	TRBV28	CASRPPRTGTKNQPQHF
TRBJ2-1	TRBV11-2	CASSKYGLAGNNEQFF
TRBJ2-1	TRBV12-3/TRBV12-4	CASSPDIPHNEQFF
TRBJ2-5	TRBV6-1	CASSRRYLSGSSQETQYF
TRBJ2-5	TRBV9	CASSVGKRSQETQYF
TRBJ2-1	TRBV7-2	CASKRLAGASSYNEQFF
TRBJ2-1	TRBV20-1	CSASPTYNEQFF
TRBJ2-7	TRBV5-1	CASSREQTSGGGEQYF
TRBJ2-7	TRBV12-3/TRBV12-4	CASSLAGGSGSYEQYF
TRBJ2-7	TRBV7-9	CASSSDIYYEQYF
TRBJ2-1	TRBV11-2	CASSGLAARNEQFF
TRBJ2-5	TRBV20-1	CSALGRGRAEETQYF
TRBJ2-1	TRBV7-9	CASRGRAANEQFF
TRBJ2-7	TRBV20-1	CSASAWPRDIVLVSYEQYF
TRBJ1-2	TRBV12-3/TRBV12-4	CASRPQGIDYGYTF
TRBJ2-1	TRBV6-2/TRBV6-3	CASSYSTAGEQFF
TRBJ1-2	TRBV5-1	CASSTGQGEGYGYTF
TRBJ1-4	TRBV5-1	CASSTGQGTNEKLFF
TRBJ2-3	TRBV20-1	CSAIARTTDTQYF
TRBJ1-5	TRBV6-2/TRBV6-3	CASSLRDRGSYQPQHF
TRBJ1-3	TRBV7-2	CASSLKGTSGNTIYF
TRBJ1-4	TRBV20-1	CSAKDRRATNEKLFF
TRBJ2-7	TRBV5-1	CASSYAFGQGTSYEQYF
TRBJ1-6	TRBV5-1	CASSSPSASYGSPLHF
TRBJ2-5	TRBV10-3	CAISEAQGLAGGETQYF
TRBJ2-4	TRBV3-1	CASSHKGTARAKNIQYF
TRBJ2-7	TRBV5-1	CASSWGLAPTYEQYF
TRBJ1-5	TRBV18	CASSGVQNQPQHF
TRBJ2-7	TRBV19	CASSTLTSGGEQYF